This T cell receptor beta chain is drawn from a study of HIV-infected patients and healthy controls. Study conclusions and caveats: Study cohorts differed slightly in age and sex, but this did not explain diversity differences. Significantly higher mean Gini indices appeared in HIV-infected repertoires, possibly reflecting oligoclonality. MAIT alpha-chain CDR3s were frequent in healthy controls, depleted in HIV+.

This clonotype ranks as medium-sized. The antigen remains undetermined. In germline, CDR1 is DFQATT, CDR2 SNEGSKA (reference sequence). V lost 4 bases to trimming and J lost 3 bases; unmatched junction nucleotides: 6. There are 15 residues in the CDR3. No cell fractionation was done, so the repertoire covers all unsorted peripheral blood T cells. As controls, nine to ten uninfected healthy donors gave samples, and a few gave two samples three to four months apart. About 550 ng RNA was reverse transcribed with alpha and beta constant-region primers. Separate chain-specific third strand synthesis with multiplexing indices produced the alpha and beta libraries. TCRdb re-called the 5' RACE reads through MiXCR, storing one row per CDR3 protein. The data hold roughly 18,000 distinct CDR3 sequences, with around a tenth observed a single time.

Input material: blood. This TCR derives from an adult in good health. The J gene is TRBJ1-1, the V gene TRBV20-1, with 12 nucleotides matching TRBD1. The CDR3 DNA reads TGCAGTGCTAAGGCGGGACAGGGGGCCCACACTGAAGCTTTCTTT. This codes for CSAKAGQGAHTEAFF.